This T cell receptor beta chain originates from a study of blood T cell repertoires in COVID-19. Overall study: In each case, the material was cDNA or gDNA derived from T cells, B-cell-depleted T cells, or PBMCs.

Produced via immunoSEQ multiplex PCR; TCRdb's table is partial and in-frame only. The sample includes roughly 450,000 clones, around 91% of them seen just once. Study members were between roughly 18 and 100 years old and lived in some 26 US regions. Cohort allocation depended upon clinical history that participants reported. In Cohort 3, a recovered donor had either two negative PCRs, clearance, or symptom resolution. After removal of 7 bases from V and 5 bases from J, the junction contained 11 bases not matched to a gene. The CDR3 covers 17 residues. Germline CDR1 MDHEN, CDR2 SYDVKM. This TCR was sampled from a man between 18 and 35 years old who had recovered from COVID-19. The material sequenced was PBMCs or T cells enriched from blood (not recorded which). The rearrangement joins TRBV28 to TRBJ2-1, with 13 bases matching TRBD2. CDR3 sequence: CASTPFAGTSGNNEQFF. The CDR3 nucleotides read TGTGCCAGCACCCCATTTGCCGGGACTAGCGGGAACAATGAGCAGTTCTTC.